These 27 T cell receptor beta chains were sequenced from one sample in a study of cytomegalovirus exposure and HLA in healthy donors. Researchers ran the PCR with 60 Vbeta and 13 Jbeta primers. The method was immunoSEQ multiplex PCR; TCRdb's version includes in-frame clones alone and lacks a portion of them. The sample shows 150,000 or so clones, around 82% of them seen only once. The source material was PBMCs. These receptors all come from a male donor in good health and CMV-seronegative.

This rearrangement joins TRBV10-3 to TRBJ2-7; the match to TRBD2 covers 7 bases. The germline V gene encodes CDR1 ENHRY and CDR2 SYGVKD. The CDR3 length is 15 residues. V was clipped by 6 bases and J by 7 bases; unmatched bases: 15. The CDR3: CAISDVAGDLGEQYF. In DNA form, the CDR3 reads TGTGCCATCAGCGATGTGGCGGGAGATCTGGGGGAGCAGTACTTC.

The J gene is TRBJ2-1, the V gene TRBV28; 8 positions agree with TRBD2. The CDR3 is 15 residues long. Germline assignment: CDR1 MDHEN and CDR2 SYDVKM. V dropped 8 bases and J dropped 7; count of bases not matched to a gene: 13. The CDR3 nucleotides are TGTGCCAGCGATACTGGGGCCCCGGGGGGGAATGAGCAGTTCTTC. Encoded protein: CASDTGAPGGNEQFF.

The chain is built from TRBV4-3 and TRBJ1-1; the D is unclear. CDR1 LGHNA and CDR2 YSLEER come from the germline V gene. The CDR3 has 14 amino acids. V was pared by 0 bases and J by 5 bases, with 10 bases between. This CDR3 reads CASSQELGRTEAFF. CDR3 in DNA: TGCGCCAGCAGCCAAGAATTGGGGAGGACTGAAGCTTTCTTT.

The chain carries TRBV5-6 and TRBJ1-1; weak D call: TRBD1 (5 bases). The CDR3 length is 17 residues. From germline, CDR1 is SGHDT and CDR2 YYEEEE. V was cut by 4 bases and J by 0 bases, with 19 bases left in between. Here the CDR3 reads CASSPGIGGEMNTEAFF. The DNA of the CDR3 is TGTGCCAGCAGCCCTGGGATCGGGGGAGAGATGAACACTGAAGCTTTCTTT.

This chain links TRBV5-4 with TRBJ1-6, with D unresolved. Trimming cost V 1 base and J 9 bases, with 11 bases left between them. Germline CDR1 SGHNT, CDR2 YYREEE (reference sequence). CDR3 size: 14 residues. CDR3 protein: CASSLPTGSSPLHF. The CDR3 nucleotides read TGTGCCAGCAGCTTGCCTACGGGGAGTTCACCCCTCCACTTT.

The chain recombines TRBV6-5 with TRBJ2-7, with 11 bases matching TRBD2. The CDR3 is 15 amino acids. V shed 6 bases and J 4 bases; nucleotides not matched to a gene: 8. Germline CDR1 is MNHEY and CDR2 is SVGAGI. The CDR3 DNA reads as TGTGCCAGCAGACATAGCGGGGGGGAGCGGTACGAGCAGTACTTC. Its protein is CASRHSGGERYEQYF.

The CDR3 DNA follows: TGTGCCAGCAGCCCACGGGGGGATGAGCAGTTCTTC. It encodes CASSPRGDEQFF. The gene calls are TRBV7-8 and TRBJ2-1, with TRBD2 matching 7 bases. In germline, CDR1 is SGHVS, CDR2 FQNEAQ. Trimming removed 5 bases from V and 8 bases from J; junction bases left unmatched: 3. The length of the CDR3 is 12 residues.

In regard to this clone: One end of the junction fails to match germline, which may point to a read error. The chain couples TRBV7-3 to TRBJ1-2; 9 nucleotides match TRBD1. The germline gives CDR1 SGHTA, CDR2 FQGTGA. The CDR3 covers 16 residues. CDR3 protein: CASSLTPGIGQGYYNF. For the CDR3, the DNA is TGTGCCAGCAGCTTAACGCCGGGAATCGGACAGGGGTACTACAACTTC.

The chain uses TRBV25-1 and TRBJ2-5; the match to TRBD2 covers 9 bases. CDR1 and CDR2 (germline): MGHDK, SYGVNS. V shed 6 bases, J shed 2 bases, and the junction held 7 bases outside the gene matches. The CDR3 has 15 amino acids. The CDR3 loop reads CASSRTSETQETQYF. CDR3 bases: TGTGCCAGCAGCAGGACTAGCGAAACTCAAGAGACCCAGTACTTC.

Points on this clone: At one of its ends the junction is not consistent with the germline gene, which may arise from a read error. The chain is built from TRBV29-1 and TRBJ1-1; D might be TRBD1 (5 bases). The CDR3 has 13 amino acids. Germline lookup yields CDR1 SQVTM and CDR2 ANQGSEA. This CDR3 is CSVQGRMNIEAFF. CDR3 in DNA: TGCAGCGTTCAGGGCAGGATGAACATTGAAGCTTTCTTT. Filled out from reference TRBV29-1 and TRBJ1-1, the complete variable domain reads SAVISQKPSRDICQRGTSLTIQCQVDSQVTMMFWYRQQPGQSLTLIATANQGSEATYESGFVIDKFPISRPNLTFSTLTVSNMSPEDSSIYLCSVQGRMNIEAFFGQGTRLTVV.

The V and J genes are TRBV10-3 and TRBJ2-7; 8 nucleotides match TRBD2. With 6 bases clipped from V and 0 bases from J, the junction kept 4 bases outside the gene matches. CDR1 and CDR2 (germline): ENHRY, SYGVKD. This CDR3 contains 14 residues. CDR3 in amino acids: CAISGLAHSYEQYF. The CDR3 region has the DNA TGTGCCATCAGCGGACTAGCCCACTCCTACGAGCAGTACTTC.

The chain recombines TRBV18 with TRBJ2-7; 7 nucleotides line up with TRBD2. The CDR3 consists of 15 residues. After removal of 4 bases from V and 3 bases from J, the junction contained 9 bases not matched to a gene. CDR1 KGHSH and CDR2 LQKENI come from the germline V gene. The CDR3 DNA is TGTGCCAGCTCACTTACCGGGACTACTAACTACGAGCAGTACTTC. Translating gives CASSLTGTTNYEQYF.

This chain connects TRBV4-3 to TRBJ2-7, with TRBD1 matching over 7 bases. Germline lookup yields CDR1 LGHNA and CDR2 YSLEER. The CDR3 is made up of 16 amino acids. The trim removed 3 bases at V and 1 base at J, leaving 9 bases unmatched. CDR3 coding DNA: TGCGCCAGCAGCCAGGGAGTACCGACAGGGTCCTACGAGCAGTACTTC. The encoded protein is CASSQGVPTGSYEQYF.

The sample holds one count of this clone. The chain links TRBV19 to TRBJ2-5; TRBD2 matches at 10 bases. The J call could be wrong; TRBJ2-7 is a better fit for the DNA end. There are 15 residues in the CDR3. In germline, CDR1 is LNHDA, CDR2 SQIVND (reference sequence). The CDR3 nucleotides are TGTGCCAGTAGTATGGGGACTAGCGCCTCCTACGAGCAGTACTTC. Protein sequence: CASSMGTSASYEQYF.

This clone was seen more than once but under ten times. This chain links TRBV27 with TRBJ2-1; tentative D call: TRBD2 (6 bases). Germline values: CDR1 MNHEY, CDR2 SMNVEV (reference sequence). This CDR3 contains 16 residues. V was cut by 2 bases and J by 2 bases, with 13 bases left in between. The CDR3: CASSLIRGWAYNEQFF. CDR3 in DNA: TGTGCCAGCAGTTTAATCCGGGGGTGGGCCTACAATGAGCAGTTCTTC.

As regards this clone: This same CDR3 is encoded by further DNA sequences in the sample. This chain uses TRBV19 with TRBJ1-5; 8 positions agree with TRBD1. CDR1 and CDR2 (germline): LNHDA, SQIVND (reference sequence). V was pared by 1 base and J by 5 bases, with 4 bases of the junction left unmatched. The CDR3 has 15 residues. The CDR3 coding sequence is TGTGCCAGTAGTATAGGCAGGGGGCTTGATCAGCCCCAGCATTTT. Protein: CASSIGRGLDQPQHF.

The chain links TRBV5-1 to TRBJ1-4, with D possibly being TRBD1 (5 bases). This CDR3 contains 15 residues. The germline V gene has CDR1 SGHRS and CDR2 YFSETQ. Trimming pared 4 bases from V and 3 bases from J, leaving 13 bases between. The CDR3 coding sequence is TGCGCCAGCAGCGCCCAGCGGGGCTCTAATGAAAAACTGTTTTTT. It codes for CASSAQRGSNEKLFF.

J is TRBJ2-5 and V is TRBV29-1, with D perhaps TRBD2 (6 bases). Germline V gene sequence: CDR1 SQVTM, CDR2 ANQGSEA. With 6 bases removed from V and 1 base from J, the gap between germline ends came to 15 bases. CDR3 length equals 14 residues. The CDR3 sequence: CSVEEGRVQETQYF. The DNA for the CDR3 is TGCAGCGTCGAGGAGGGACGGGTCCAAGAGACCCAGTACTTC.

This rearrangement joins TRBV7-6 to TRBJ1-1; maybe TRBD1 (5 bases). V dropped 1 base and J dropped 4 bases, with 13 bases sitting between them. Germline assignment: CDR1 SGHVS and CDR2 FNYEAQ. The CDR3 covers 15 residues. The CDR3 sequence: CASSLGFGGTTEAFF. Written as DNA, the CDR3 is TGTGCCAGCAGCTTAGGCTTCGGGGGGACCACTGAAGCTTTCTTT.

The V call is TRBV4-1, the J call TRBJ2-5; 8 bases are a match to TRBD2. CDR1 is MGHRA, CDR2 YSYEKL, per germline. The V and J ends lost 0 bases and 6 bases, in that order; junction bases with no gene match: 18. The CDR3 is made up of 19 amino acids. This CDR3 reads CASSQDPGTSDAARKTQYF. The CDR3 DNA sequence: TGCGCCAGCAGCCAAGACCCCGGGACTAGTGATGCGGCTCGGAAGACCCAGTACTTC.

The rearrangement links TRBV11-2 to TRBJ2-7; possible D gene TRBD2, 5 bases. CDR1 is SGHAT, CDR2 FQNNGV, per germline. Trimming removed 5 bases from V and 3 bases from J, with 17 bases in between. This CDR3 has 15 amino acids. The CDR3 loop reads CASSLAGGGHYEQYF. In DNA form, the CDR3 reads TGTGCCAGCAGCCTAGCTGGTGGTGGCCACTACGAGCAGTACTTC.

This rearrangement joins TRBV14 to TRBJ2-3, with a weak D call TRBD1 (5 bases). The CDR3 has 15 residues. The V gene's germline CDR1 is SGHDN and CDR2 FVKESK. The V and J ends lost 4 bases and 0 bases respectively, with 11 bases between them. This chain's CDR3 is CASSRWTSSTDTQYF. CDR3 coding DNA: TGTGCCAGCAGCCGATGGACATCAAGCACAGATACGCAGTATTTT.

The rearrangement joins TRBV7-6 to TRBJ2-2, with no clear D. The germline gives CDR1 SGHVS, CDR2 FNYEAQ. V lost 1 base and J 3 bases, leaving 6 bases between the germline ends. This CDR3 has 14 amino acids. CDR3 sequence reads: CASSLGADTGELFF. Here the CDR3 DNA reads TGTGCCAGCAGCTTAGGCGCGGACACCGGGGAGCTGTTTTTT.

The chain links TRBV9 to TRBJ2-2; 7 bases are a match to TRBD1. V shed 9 bases, J shed 5 bases, and the junction held 10 bases outside the gene matches. Per the germline V gene, CDR1 is SGDLS and CDR2 is YYNGEE. CDR3 size: 14 residues. The CDR3 DNA reads TGTGCCACCTCCGAGACAGGGAATACCGGGGAGCTGTTTTTT. Residues: CATSETGNTGELFF.

About this clone itself: A junction end diverges from the germline sequence, so it may reflect a read error. The chain carries TRBV28 and TRBJ1-2, with TRBD1 identical over 8 bases. Looked up from germline, CDR1 is MDHEN and CDR2 is SYDVKM. This CDR3 has 12 amino acids. This CDR3 is CASRAQGDEPAF. The CDR3 nucleotides read TGTGCCAGCAGAGCACAGGGGGATGAACCCGCGTTC.

V gene TRBV18 combines with J gene TRBJ1-1; TRBD1 matches 9 bases. CDR3 length equals 14 residues. With 6 bases clipped from V and 3 bases from J, the junction kept 5 bases outside the gene matches. Germline assignment: CDR1 KGHSH and CDR2 LQKENI. Here the CDR3 reads CASSRRDRDTEAFF. The CDR3 region has the DNA TGTGCCAGCTCCCGCAGGGACAGGGACACTGAAGCTTTCTTT.

The rearrangement joins TRBV6-6 to TRBJ2-2, with TRBD2 matching 8 bases. CDR1 and CDR2 (germline): MNHNY, SVGAGI (reference sequence). Trimming at V came to 0 bases and at J to 4 bases, leaving 4 bases not matched to a gene. The CDR3 is 16 residues long. The CDR3 spells CASSYSSGEPTGELFF. In DNA form, the CDR3 reads TGTGCCAGCAGTTACTCTAGCGGGGAACCCACCGGGGAGCTGTTTTTT.